Presented here are 21 T cell receptor beta chains from one specimen sequenced in a study of blood T cells in healthy people across ages. The second PCR ran about 6 to 12 cycles with a sample-barcoded 5' primer and J-beta primers. TCRdb reprocessed the 5' RACE reads via MiXCR and lists one record per CDR3 protein. The sample lists 850,000 to 1,300,000 distinct CDR3 sequences; 35% to 50% were seen once. Sequenced sample: blood. The receptors were sampled from a woman aged 55-70 years in good health.

The chain combines TRBV30 with TRBJ1-5; TRBD1 aligns across 8 bases. Germline assignment: CDR1 GTSNPN and CDR2 SVGIG (reference sequence). The junction had 7 bases not matched to a gene; V was cut back by 2 bases and J by 4 bases. The CDR3 extends over 15 amino acids. CDR3 nucleotide sequence: TGTGCCTGGAGTACGACAGGGGCGGTGAATCAGCCCCAGCATTTT. Protein sequence: CAWSTTGAVNQPQHF.

The rearrangement links TRBV5-1 to TRBJ2-5, with a tentative D call TRBD2 (6 bases). Trimming removed 4 bases at V and 9 bases at J, with 16 bases between. CDR1 and CDR2 (germline): SGHRS, YFSETQ. The CDR3 runs 13 residues. The CDR3: CASSTDVREAQYF. The CDR3 DNA reads TGCGCCAGCAGCACGGACGTGAGGGAGGCCCAGTACTTC.

This clonotype was observed a handful of times. The chain links TRBV4-1 to TRBJ2-4; the D is unclear. There are 12 residues in the CDR3. Deletions cut 0 bases from V and 9 bases from J, with 6 bases between. The germline gives CDR1 MGHRA, CDR2 YSYEKL. CDR3 residues: CASSQEVGIQYF. DNA for the CDR3: TGCGCCAGCAGCCAAGAGGTTGGCATTCAGTACTTC.

The chain joins TRBV9 to TRBJ2-3, with a tentative D call TRBD2 (5 bases). The CDR3 contains 13 residues. V lost 3 bases to trimming and J lost 8 bases, with 13 bases between them. Germline-derived CDR1 and CDR2 are SGDLS and YYNGEE. CDR3: CASSGLRPATQYF. The CDR3 coding sequence is TGTGCCAGCAGCGGACTAAGGCCAGCTACGCAGTATTTT. The variable domain in full, with the rest retrieved from reference TRBV9 and TRBJ2-3, is DSGVTQTPKHLITATGQRVTLRCSPRSGDLSVYWYQQSLDQGLQFLIQYYNGEERAKGNILERFSAQQFPDLHSELNLSSLELGDSALYFCASSGLRPATQYFGPGTRLTVL.

The chain employs TRBV2 and TRBJ2-7, with D tentatively TRBD2 (6 bases). Germline values: CDR1 SNHLY, CDR2 FYNNEI. Trimming removed 7 bases at V and 3 bases at J, with 16 bases between. The CDR3 is 14 residues long. The CDR3 spells CASTGRGKDYEQYF. CDR3 nucleotides: TGTGCCAGCACCGGCCGGGGGAAGGACTACGAGCAGTACTTC.

In its sample, this clonotype was seen a few times. The chain is built from TRBV7-8 and TRBJ2-4, with D perhaps matching TRBD1 or TRBD2 (7 bases each). Trimming took off 5 bases at V and 8 bases at J, with 19 bases between the two ends. Germline V gene data show CDR1 as SGHVS and CDR2 as FQNEAQ. The CDR3 is made up of 15 amino acids. The CDR3 sequence: CASSPLWAGGDIQYF. CDR3 nucleotide sequence: TGTGCCAGCAGCCCCCTATGGGCAGGGGGGGACATTCAGTACTTC.

The table lists this clonotype with a few counts. V usage is TRBV20-1 and J usage is TRBJ1-2; D is possibly TRBD1 (5 bases). Trimming removed 4 bases at V and 0 bases at J, with 12 bases between. The CDR3 is 14 residues long. Germline CDR1 reads DFQATT; CDR2 reads SNEGSKA (reference sequence). CDR3 bases: TGCAGTGCTAACGGAGGGGAAGCTAACTATGGCTACACCTTC. Amino acids: CSANGGEANYGYTF.

The rearrangement links TRBV5-6 to TRBJ2-6; TRBD1 is a possible D gene (5 bases). Trimming took off 0 bases at V and 2 bases at J, with 12 bases between the two ends. There are 17 residues in the CDR3. Per germline, CDR1 SGHDT and CDR2 YYEEEE. CDR3 nucleotides: TGTGCCAGCAGCTTGGGTCAGGGCGCAACTGGGGCCAACGTCCTGACTTTC. It yields the protein CASSLGQGATGANVLTF.

This clonotype was found a few times. V and J are TRBV29-1 and TRBJ1-1, with a weak D call TRBD1 (5 bases). The CDR3 extends over 13 amino acids. Germline CDR1 and CDR2: SQVTM and ANQGSEA. Trimming took off 7 bases at V and 2 bases at J, with 14 bases between the two ends. The CDR3 DNA is TGCAGCGCCCTGGCAGGGTTAAACACTGAAGCTTTCTTT. Its translation is CSALAGLNTEAFF.

Details on this clonotype: An end of the junction differs from the germline gene, which may be a read error. The rearrangement links TRBV20-1 to TRBJ2-7; D gene ambiguous. The CDR3 runs 12 residues. Germline V gene data show CDR1 as DFQATT and CDR2 as SNEGSKA (reference sequence). The CDR3 reads CSAPWTTYKQYF. The CDR3 DNA reads TGCAGTGCTCCCTGGACCACCTACAAGCAGTACTTC.

This clonotype showed up just a few times. V and J are TRBV7-7 and TRBJ2-1; D is perhaps TRBD1 or TRBD2 (5 bases each). V lost 1 base and J lost 2, with 12 bases in between. The CDR3 consists of 16 residues. Germline loops: CDR1 SSHAT, CDR2 FNYEAQ (reference sequence). The CDR3 is CASSLGGPSTYNEQFF. DNA of the CDR3: TGTGCCAGCAGCTTAGGGGGACCCAGCACCTACAATGAGCAGTTCTTC.

The chain couples TRBV7-9 to TRBJ1-4; TRBD1 might be the D (6 bases). CDR3 length: 15 amino acids. Germline CDR1 reads SEHNR; CDR2 reads FQNEAQ (reference sequence). V lost 1 base and J 6 bases, leaving 12 bases between the germline ends. CDR3 nucleotides: TGTGCCAGCAGCTTAGTCTGGGGGCGCGATGAAAAACTGTTTTTT. This translates into CASSLVWGRDEKLFF.

The chain employs TRBV4-2 and TRBJ2-7; 12 nucleotides line up with TRBD2. Germline V gene lookup returns CDR1 LGHNA and CDR2 YNFKEQ. The V segment lost 4 bases and the J segment 0 bases; nucleotides outside the gene matches: 10. The CDR3 runs to 18 residues. The CDR3 DNA is TGTGCCAGCAGCCCCCTAGCGGGAGGGGAGCAACCCTCCTACGAGCAGTACTTC. The encoded protein is CASSPLAGGEQPSYEQYF.

This clonotype was detected only a few times. The gene calls are TRBV27 and TRBJ2-1, with 7 bases aligning to TRBD1. J was trimmed by 7 bases and V by 2 bases; bases with no gene match: 5. Germline CDR1 reads MNHEY; CDR2 reads SMNVEV (reference sequence). The CDR3 consists of 14 residues. CDR3 residues: CASSLKGAQNEQFF. For the CDR3, the DNA is TGTGCCAGCAGTTTAAAGGGGGCGCAGAATGAGCAGTTCTTC.

The chain employs TRBV12-3 or TRBV12-4 and TRBJ2-7; D call uncertain. V was trimmed by 6 bases and J by 3 bases, leaving 6 bases between them. The CDR3 totals 11 residues. DNA of the CDR3: TGTGCCAGCAGCATGAACTACGAGCAGTACTTC. It translates to CASSMNYEQYF.

V and J are TRBV7-2 and TRBJ1-5; a possible D gene is TRBD1 (5 bases). The CDR3 covers 18 residues. The germline V and J ends were trimmed by 5 bases and 5 bases, with 25 bases remaining between them. The germline gives CDR1 SGHTA, CDR2 FQGNSA. CDR3: CASSLGSQGSSSDQPQHF. The DNA of the CDR3 is TGTGCCAGCAGCCTAGGGTCCCAGGGTAGTTCCTCCGATCAGCCCCAGCATTTT.

J is TRBJ2-7 and V is TRBV20-1, with 13 bases identical to TRBD2. Per the germline V gene, CDR1 is DFQATT and CDR2 is SNEGSKA (reference sequence). V lost 6 bases, J lost 2 bases, and 4 bases stayed unmatched. The CDR3 length is 14 residues. The CDR3 DNA follows: TGCAGTGCACCGGGACTAGCGGGAACCTACGAGCAGTACTTC. This codes for CSAPGLAGTYEQYF.

This clonotype was seen a few times. The rearrangement links TRBV15 to TRBJ2-5; perhaps D is TRBD1 or TRBD2 (6 bases each). The germline V gene encodes CDR1 LNHNV and CDR2 YYDKDF (reference sequence). The CDR3 loop spans 13 amino acids. The ends were cut back, 8 bases at V and 3 bases at J, with 13 bases in the middle. The CDR3: CATRGREKETQYF. CDR3 bases: TGTGCCACCCGGGGGCGGGAAAAAGAGACCCAGTACTTC.

This clonotype appeared a single time. The rearrangement uses TRBV4-1 and TRBJ2-1, with D perhaps being TRBD1 or TRBD2 (5 bases each). The V gene lost 1 base and the J gene lost 5 bases, with 15 bases spanning the gap. This CDR3 has 16 residues. CDR1 and CDR2 (germline): MGHRA, YSYEKL. This chain's CDR3 is CASSQAPGPTNNEQFF. Here the CDR3 DNA reads TGCGCCAGCAGCCAAGCCCCGGGACCTACTAACAATGAGCAGTTCTTC.

The genes are TRBV7-6 and TRBJ1-2, with TRBD1 as a possible D gene (5 bases). The CDR3 runs 15 residues. V was trimmed by 1 base and J by 3 bases, leaving 12 bases between them. Germline values: CDR1 SGHVS, CDR2 FNYEAQ. CDR3 nucleotide sequence: TGTGCCAGCAGCTTAGGTATCGGAGGGGACTATGGCTACACCTTC. Translating gives CASSLGIGGDYGYTF.

In its sample, this clonotype was seen a few times. This chain uses TRBV20-1 with TRBJ1-5, with 8 bases lining up with TRBD1. This CDR3 contains 19 residues. After removal of 7 bases from V and 6 bases from J, the junction contained 26 bases not matched to a gene. The V gene's germline CDR1 is DFQATT and CDR2 SNEGSKA (reference sequence). The CDR3 reads CSVRRLGTGLSLGSQPQHF. In DNA form, the CDR3 reads TGCAGTGTCAGGCGTCTCGGGACAGGACTTAGTTTGGGCAGTCAGCCCCAGCATTTT.